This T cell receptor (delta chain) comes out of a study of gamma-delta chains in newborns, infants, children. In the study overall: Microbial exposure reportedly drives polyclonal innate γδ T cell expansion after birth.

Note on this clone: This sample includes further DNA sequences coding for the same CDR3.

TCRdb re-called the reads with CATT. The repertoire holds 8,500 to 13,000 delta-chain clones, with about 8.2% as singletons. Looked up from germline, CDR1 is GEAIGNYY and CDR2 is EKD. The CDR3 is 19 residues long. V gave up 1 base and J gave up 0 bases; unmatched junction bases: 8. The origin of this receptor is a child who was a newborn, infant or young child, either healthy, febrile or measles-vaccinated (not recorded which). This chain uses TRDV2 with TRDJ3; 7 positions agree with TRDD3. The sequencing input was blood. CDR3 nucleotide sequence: TGTGCCTGTGACACTGCTGGGGGGCATAGCTCCTGGGACACCCGACAGATGTTTTTC. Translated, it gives CACDTAGGHSSWDTRQMFF.